Each of the 9 T cell receptor beta chains below was sequenced from the same sample in a study of tumor-infiltrating lymphocytes in oesophageal squamous cell carcinoma. TCRdb used MiXCR to reprocess the PCR reads, holding one entry per CDR3 protein. Here the sample spans over 8,000 distinct CDR3 sequences, roughly 63% being singletons. The sample comprised esophageal tumor tissue. The receptor set was obtained from a female donor with esophageal squamous cell carcinoma.

This rearrangement joins TRBV7-8 to TRBJ2-5, with 9 bases matching TRBD2. V shed 3 bases and J 2 bases; nucleotides not matched to a gene: 4. Germline values: CDR1 SGHVS, CDR2 FQNEAQ. There are 15 residues in the CDR3. This chain's CDR3 is CASSFGLATQETQYF. Written as DNA, the CDR3 is TGTGCCAGCAGCTTTGGACTAGCGACACAAGAGACCCAGTACTTC.

Many counts were recorded for this clonotype. The chain is built from TRBV7-3 and TRBJ2-3; no firm D call. The CDR3 has 14 residues. Germline values: CDR1 SGHTA, CDR2 FQGTGA. V was shortened by 1 base and J by 1 base, with 6 bases between the two germline ends. The CDR3 protein is CASSLSRGTDTQYF. CDR3 nucleotide sequence: TGTGCCAGCAGCTTAAGCCGGGGCACAGATACGCAGTATTTT.

CDR3 in amino acids: CASSLASSDEQFF. The CDR3 DNA is TGCGCCAGCAGCTTGGCGTCTAGCGATGAGCAGTTCTTC. The genes are TRBV5-1 and TRBJ2-1; tentative D call: TRBD2 (6 bases). The CDR3 loop spans 13 amino acids. V was cut by 0 bases and J by 8 bases, with 9 bases left in between. Germline V CDR1 and CDR2: SGHRS, YFSETQ.

Comments on this clonotype: Without the conserved terminal phenylalanine or tryptophan, this CDR3 likely stems from a read error. The DNA is left out, because the CDR3 cannot be placed on it with certainty; the CDR3 is given as TCRdb lists it. The chain joins TRBV11-1 to TRBJ1-1; TRBD1, the table's D call, lacks a check against the DNA. The CDR3 spans 16 residues, counting both ends. Germline assignment: CDR1 SGHAT and CDR2 FQDESV (reference sequence). CDR3 protein: CASSRTGTNNYNEQFL.

The chain couples TRBV3-1 to TRBJ2-2; D is undetermined. The germline V gene encodes CDR1 LGHDT and CDR2 YNNKEL (reference sequence). This CDR3 has 14 amino acids. V was trimmed by 3 bases and J by 7 bases, leaving 12 bases between them. The DNA for the CDR3 is TGTGCCAGCAGCCAGATGAAAGGGTTCGGGGAGCTGTTTTTT. Its translation is CASSQMKGFGELFF. The full variable domain, with the rest looked up from reference TRBV3-1 and TRBJ2-2, is DTAVSQTPKYLVTQMGNDKSIKCEQNLGHDTMYWYKQDSKKFLKIMFSYNNKELIINETVPNRFSPKSPDKAHLNLHINSLELGDSAVYFCASSQMKGFGELFFGEGSRLTVL.

This chain uses TRBV7-3 with TRBJ1-6; 14 bases map to TRBD2. TRBJ2-6 explains the end of the DNA better; the J call may be wrong. Germline V gene lookup returns CDR1 SGHTA and CDR2 FQGTGA. The CDR3 contains 20 residues. The CDR3 bases are TGTGCCAGCAGCTTAACGGGGACTAGCGGGAGTTGGTCTGGGGCCAACGTCCTGACTTTC. As protein: CASSLTGTSGSWSGANVLTF.

Notes on this clonotype: One end of the junction fails to match germline, which may point to a read error. This sequence joins TRBV7-6 and TRBJ1-1, with a tentative D call TRBD1 (6 bases). Germline loops: CDR1 SGHVS, CDR2 FNYEAQ. This CDR3 is built from 13 residues. The CDR3 nucleotides read TGTGCTAGCAGCTTAAAGGGGGGAGCTGAAGCTTTCTTT. This gives the protein CASSLKGGAEAFF.

Comment on this clonotype: The CDR3 carries no conserved terminal phenylalanine or tryptophan, so it likely arises from a read error. The chain is built from TRBV7-8 and TRBJ2-1; D is perhaps TRBD1 (5 bases). The J call may be mistaken, given a closer DNA end match to TRBJ2-7. CDR1 and CDR2 from the germline V gene are SGHVS and FQNEAQ. This CDR3 spans 14 amino acids. CDR3 nucleotide sequence: TGTGCCAGCAGCTTAGGGCCAGGGAACTACGAGCAGTACGTG. This encodes CASSLGPGNYEQYV.

This clonotype came up a few times. The genes are TRBV7-3 and TRBJ2-5, with 7 bases lining up with TRBD1. The J call may be incorrect, as the DNA end agrees better with TRBJ2-1. The CDR3 sequence is 14 residues long. Germline CDR1 SGHTA, CDR2 FQGTGA. CDR3 loop: CASSPDRERHEQFF. Written as DNA, the CDR3 is TGTGCCAGCAGCCCCGACAGGGAGAGACATGAGCAGTTCTTC.